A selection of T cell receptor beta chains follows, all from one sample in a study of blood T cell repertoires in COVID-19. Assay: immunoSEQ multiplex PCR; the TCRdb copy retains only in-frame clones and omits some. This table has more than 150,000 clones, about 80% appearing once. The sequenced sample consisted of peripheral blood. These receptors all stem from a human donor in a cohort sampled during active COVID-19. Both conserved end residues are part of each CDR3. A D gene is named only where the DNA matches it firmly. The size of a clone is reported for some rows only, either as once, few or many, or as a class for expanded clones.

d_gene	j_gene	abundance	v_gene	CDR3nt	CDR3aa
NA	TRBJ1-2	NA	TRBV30	TGTGCCTGGACCGCTGGGGGCGCTTATGGCTACACCTTC	CAWTAGGAYGYTF
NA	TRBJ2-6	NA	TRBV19	TGTGCCAGTAGTATAGGTACCAGCTCTGGGGCCAACGTCCTGACTTTC	CASSIGTSSGANVLTF
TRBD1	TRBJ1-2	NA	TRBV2	TGTGCCAGTTCCCCGAGGGGGCGATTAAACTATGGCTACACCTTC	CASSPRGRLNYGYTF
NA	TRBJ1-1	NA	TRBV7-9	TGTGCCAGCAGCTTAGATTCGGCAGGGGATGTCACTGAAGCTTTCTTT	CASSLDSAGDVTEAFF
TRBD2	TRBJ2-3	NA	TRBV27	TGTGCCAGCAGTTTACGGTTGGCTAGCGGGTGGACTAGCACAGATACGCAGTATTTT	CASSLRLASGWTSTDTQYF
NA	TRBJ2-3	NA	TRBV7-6	TGTGCCAGCACCGACAACCGCTGGGCCACAGATACGCAGTATTTT	CASTDNRWATDTQYF
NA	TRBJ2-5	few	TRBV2	TGTGCCAGCAACGGAGATACCCAAGAGACCCAGTACTTC	CASNGDTQETQYF
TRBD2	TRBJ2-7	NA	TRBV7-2	TGTGCCAGCAGCCCTAGACTAGCGGGGGGGCCCCGGTACTTC	CASSPRLAGGPRYF
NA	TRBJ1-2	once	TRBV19	TGTGCCAGTAGTATAGGGCAGGGGCCTTATGGCTACACCTTC	CASSIGQGPYGYTF
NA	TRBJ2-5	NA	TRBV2	TGTGCCAGCAGTGAATTGGGTCTTCAGGGGGAGACCCAGTACTTC	CASSELGLQGETQYF
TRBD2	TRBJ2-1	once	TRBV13	TGTGCCAGCAGCTTAGTGGGGGAGGGTGGGTCCTACAATGAGCAGTTCTTC	CASSLVGEGGSYNEQFF
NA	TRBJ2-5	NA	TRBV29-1	TGCAGCGCAAGGGACTGGACCCAAGAGACCCAGTACTTC	CSARDWTQETQYF
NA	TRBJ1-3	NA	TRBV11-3	TGTGCCAGCAGCTTAGGCGAAAACTCTGGAAACACCATATATTTT	CASSLGENSGNTIYF
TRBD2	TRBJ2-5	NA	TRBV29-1	TGCAGCGTCCGGCGGGGGAGCGATGGGAAGACCCAGTACTTC	CSVRRGSDGKTQYF
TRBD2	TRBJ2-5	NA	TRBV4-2	TGTGCCAGCAGCCCCAGCGCTGCACTAGCGGGGGGGGTCCAAGAGACCCAGTACTTC	CASSPSAALAGGVQETQYF
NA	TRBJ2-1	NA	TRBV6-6	TGTGCCAGCAGTTACTCGCATCAGGGAAACAATGAGCAGTTCTTC	CASSYSHQGNNEQFF
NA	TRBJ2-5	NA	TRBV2	TGTGCCAGCAGTGAAGCGCTTGGGCTCCTCCAAGAGACCCAGTACTTC	CASSEALGLLQETQYF
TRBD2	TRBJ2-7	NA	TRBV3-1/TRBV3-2	TGTGCCAGCAGCCCTTCCGGGACTAGAGGGGGTAGCGAGCAGTACTTC	CASSPSGTRGGSEQYF
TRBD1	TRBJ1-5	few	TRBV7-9	TGTGCCAGCAGCTTGACAGGGGACAATCAGCCCCAGCATTTT	CASSLTGDNQPQHF
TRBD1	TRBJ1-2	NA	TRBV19	TGTGCCAGTAGCCCCCCACTCCCCGACAGGGTGGAGGGCTATGGCTACACCTTC	CASSPPLPDRVEGYGYTF
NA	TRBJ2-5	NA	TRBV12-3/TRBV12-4	TGTGCCAGCAGTTTACAGGGTTACGAGACCCAGTACTTC	CASSLQGYETQYF
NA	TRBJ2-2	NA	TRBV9	TGTGCCAGCAGCATAGCCCCCGACAGGCCTGCGAACACCGGGGAGCTGTTTTTT	CASSIAPDRPANTGELFF
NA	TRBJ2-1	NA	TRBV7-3	TGTGCCAGCAGCTCCAATCCCGCCCAAACTCAGGGATCCAATGAGCAGTTCTTC	CASSSNPAQTQGSNEQFF
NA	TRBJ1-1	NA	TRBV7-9	TGTGCCAGCAGCCCGGGACAAATGAACACTGAAGCTTTCTTT	CASSPGQMNTEAFF
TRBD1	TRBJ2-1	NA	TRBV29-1	TGCAGCGTTAATACAGGGGGCAGGACTAGTGAGCAGTTCTTC	CSVNTGGRTSEQFF
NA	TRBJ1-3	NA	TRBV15	TGTGCCACCAGCAGAGTTCCCGGGGGACCTGGAAACACCATATATTTT	CATSRVPGGPGNTIYF
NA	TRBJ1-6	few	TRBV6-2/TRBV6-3	TGTGCCAGCAGTTACTCACAACCGGGACTCGTAGTTTCACCCCTCCACTTT	CASSYSQPGLVVSPLHF
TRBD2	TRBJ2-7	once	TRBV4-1	TGCGCCAGCAGCCAATTGACTAGCCCTCACTACGAGCAGTACTTC	CASSQLTSPHYEQYF
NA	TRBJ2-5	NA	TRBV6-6	TGTGCCAGCAGTACCCCGACGGGGATGAAGGAGACCCAGTACTTC	CASSTPTGMKETQYF
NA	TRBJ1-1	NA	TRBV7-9	TGTGCCAGCAGCCCTGGGGGTGGGGGGACTGAAGCTTTCTTT	CASSPGGGGTEAFF
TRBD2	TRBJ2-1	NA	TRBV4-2	TGTGCCAGCAGCCAAGATACGGGGCGGGGGGGCATCAATGAGCAGTTCTTC	CASSQDTGRGGINEQFF
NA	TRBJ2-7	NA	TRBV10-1	TGCGCCAGCAGTGAGTCCTGGGGGCCCGGGTACGAGCAGTACTTC	CASSESWGPGYEQYF
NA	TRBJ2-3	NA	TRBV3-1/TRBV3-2	TGTGCCAGCAGCCAAGCTAGCCGCACAGATACGCAGTATTTT	CASSQASRTDTQYF
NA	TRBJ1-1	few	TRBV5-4	TGTGCCAGCAGCCCAGGGGCCGGGACTGAAGCTTTCTTT	CASSPGAGTEAFF
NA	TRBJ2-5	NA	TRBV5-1	TGCGCCAGCAGCTTGGAGTTAGGGGGTACCCAGTACTTC	CASSLELGGTQYF
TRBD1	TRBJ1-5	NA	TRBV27	TGTGCCAGCAGACAGGGGACGGAGAATCAGCCCCAGCATTTT	CASRQGTENQPQHF
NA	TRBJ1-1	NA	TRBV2	TGTGCCAGCAGTGATTATCGGGGGGGCACTGAAGCTTTCTTT	CASSDYRGGTEAFF
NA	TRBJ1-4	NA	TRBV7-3	TGTGCCAGCAGCTCTCTGACAAGGAAGGAAAAACTGTTTTTT	CASSSLTRKEKLFF
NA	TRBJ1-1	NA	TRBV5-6	TGTGCCAGCAGCCTCTGGAGGGACGGAGACACTGAAGCTTTCTTT	CASSLWRDGDTEAFF
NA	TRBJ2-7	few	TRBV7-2	TGTGCCAGCAGCTTAACTACGTCGGCAGGGCCTGCCGGGCAGTACTTC	CASSLTTSAGPAGQYF
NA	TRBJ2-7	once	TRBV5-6	TGTGCCAGCAGCTTGGAGGGGACCTACGAGCAGTACTTC	CASSLEGTYEQYF
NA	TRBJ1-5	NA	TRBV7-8	TGTGCCAGCAGCTTAAGGGACTCCGGGAGCGTTCAGCCCCAGCATTTT	CASSLRDSGSVQPQHF
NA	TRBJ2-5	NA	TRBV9	TGTGCCAGCAGCCTCTCGGGGACTCAAGAGACCCAGTACTTC	CASSLSGTQETQYF
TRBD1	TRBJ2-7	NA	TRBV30	TGTGCCTGGAGGCGGACAGGGCGAGGCGAGCAGTACTTC	CAWRRTGRGEQYF
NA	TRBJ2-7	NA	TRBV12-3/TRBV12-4	TGTGCCAGCAGTTTTGCGGGGTACGAGCAGTACTTC	CASSFAGYEQYF
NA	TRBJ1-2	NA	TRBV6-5	TGTGCCAGCAACCCCGGGGCTAACTATGGCTACACCTTC	CASNPGANYGYTF
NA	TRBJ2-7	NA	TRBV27	TGTGCCAGCAGTTTTGGAGGTAACGAGCAGTACTTC	CASSFGGNEQYF
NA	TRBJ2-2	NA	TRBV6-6	TGTGCCACCTCCGGGTCGCCGAACACCGGGGAGCTGTTTTTT	CATSGSPNTGELFF
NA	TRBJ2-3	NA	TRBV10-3	TGTGCCATCAGTGAGTCATCCCATAGCACAGATACGCAGTATTTT	CAISESSHSTDTQYF
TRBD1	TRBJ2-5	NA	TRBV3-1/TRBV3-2	TGTGCCAGCAGCCCTCGGGACAGTCAAGAGACCCAGTACTTC	CASSPRDSQETQYF
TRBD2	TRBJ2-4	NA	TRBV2	TGTGCCAGCAGTGAGGACGGAGCGGGGATTCAGTACTTC	CASSEDGAGIQYF